The 28 T cell receptor beta chains in this list originate from one sample, sequenced in a study of T cells in Graves' hyperthyroidism and ophthalmopathy. RNA transcripts gave rise to amplified TCR beta CDR3 regions. The study used the HTBI primer set for a first-round RT-PCR of the TCR CDR3. One entry per CDR3 protein, called by TCRdb with MiXCR from the multiplex PCR reads. The data hold roughly 700,000 distinct CDR3 sequences, with under 45% observed a single time. The sequencing input was blood. The receptors originated from a middle-aged woman with Graves' hyperthyroidism.

This clonotype was observed many times. The V call is TRBV7-9, the J call TRBJ1-1; 10 bases line up with TRBD1. The CDR3 runs 14 residues. The germline V gene has CDR1 SEHNR and CDR2 FQNEAQ (reference sequence). The CDR3, as DNA: TGTGCTTGGGAACGGGACAGGGGGAACACTGAAGCTTTCTTT. Amino acid sequence: CAWERDRGNTEAFF.

This clonotype was detected only a few times. The chain is built from TRBV4-3 and TRBJ1-1, with D unresolved. CDR3 length: 16 residues. The V gene's germline CDR1 is LGHNA and CDR2 YSLEER. Trimming removed 4 bases at V and 1 base at J, with 16 bases between. The CDR3 reads CASSRGPPQWNTEAFF. CDR3 DNA sequence: TGCGCCAGCAGCCGTGGTCCCCCGCAGTGGAACACTGAAGCTTTCTTT.

V usage is TRBV24-1 and J usage is TRBJ2-7, with D possibly TRBD2 on 6 matching bases. V lost 3 bases and J lost 5, with 13 bases in between. The germline gives CDR1 KGHDR, CDR2 SFDVKD. The CDR3 totals 14 residues. CDR3 nucleotide sequence: TGTGCCACCAGTGATGGCGGGGTCCTCGACGAGCAGTACTTC. It translates to CATSDGGVLDEQYF.

This clonotype was counted ten times or more. CDR3 region: CAISGTGTMNTGELFF. The CDR3 DNA reads TGTGCCATCAGTGGGACCGGGACCATGAACACCGGGGAGCTGTTTTTT. The rearrangement joins TRBV10-3 to TRBJ2-2; D might be TRBD1 or TRBD2, each matching 5 bases. The V gene lost 4 bases and the J gene lost 1 base, with 13 bases spanning the gap. The CDR3 contains 16 residues. Germline lookup yields CDR1 ENHRY and CDR2 SYGVKD.

This rearrangement joins TRBV20-1 to TRBJ1-5; D may be TRBD1 (6 bases). CDR3 size: 14 residues. The V and J ends lost 1 base and 7 bases respectively, with 14 bases between them. Looked up from germline, CDR1 is DFQATT and CDR2 is SNEGSKA (reference sequence). Here the CDR3 DNA reads TGCAGTGCTAGAGGTCGAGTTGGGGGCCAGCCCCAGCATTTT. As protein: CSARGRVGGQPQHF.

This clonotype was observed many times. The V and J genes are TRBV4-1 and TRBJ2-5, with D hard to call. Germline CDR1 MGHRA, CDR2 YSYEKL. The CDR3 runs 13 residues. Deletions cut 0 bases from V and 7 bases from J, with 9 bases between. The CDR3 reads CASSQETARTQYF. CDR3 bases: TGCGCCAGCAGCCAAGAGACCGCCCGGACCCAGTACTTC.

The chain recombines TRBV20-1 with TRBJ2-1; maybe TRBD2 (6 bases). The CDR3 loop spans 14 amino acids. Germline CDR1 DFQATT, CDR2 SNEGSKA (reference sequence). Trimming stripped 0 bases from V and 5 bases from J, with 11 bases between. The CDR3 coding sequence is TGCAGTGCTAGAGATCCTCGGGGGAACAATGAGCAGTTCTTC. Protein product: CSARDPRGNNEQFF.

This clonotype was recorded a few times. The rearrangement joins TRBV6-6 to TRBJ1-1, with 8 bases aligning to TRBD1. The CDR3 has 13 amino acids. The V gene end was trimmed by 6 bases and the J gene end by 7 bases; junction bases not matched to a gene: 7. Germline CDR1 is MNHNY and CDR2 is SVGAGI (reference sequence). The CDR3: CASSPQGADEAFF. In DNA form, the CDR3 reads TGTGCCAGCAGCCCGCAGGGGGCGGATGAAGCTTTCTTT.

Many counts were recorded for this clonotype. The chain uses TRBV9 and TRBJ1-4; the match to TRBD1 covers 7 bases. Germline trimming cut 6 bases from V and 5 bases from J; bases unmatched to any gene: 7. This CDR3 comprises 14 residues. The germline V gene has CDR1 SGDLS and CDR2 YYNGEE. This CDR3 is CASNTGVLNEKLFF. The CDR3 DNA reads as TGTGCCAGCAACACAGGGGTCCTGAATGAAAAACTGTTTTTT.

The gene calls are TRBV13 and TRBJ1-2; 7 bases agree with TRBD1. The CDR3 contains 16 residues. Germline trimming cut 3 bases from V and 3 bases from J; bases unmatched to any gene: 10. The germline V gene has CDR1 PRHDT and CDR2 FYEKMQ (reference sequence). The CDR3 here is CASSLYGQTGYYGYTF. DNA of the CDR3: TGTGCCAGCAGCTTGTACGGGCAGACAGGGTACTATGGCTACACCTTC.

J is TRBJ1-6 and V is TRBV7-2, with D perhaps matching TRBD1 (5 bases). Deletions cut 9 bases from V and 14 bases from J, with 23 bases between. Germline V lookup: CDR1 SGHTA, CDR2 FQGNSA. CDR3 length: 14 residues. For the CDR3, the DNA is TGTGCCAGTAGAGATCGGGGGAGTGGAGAGACCCTCCACTTT. Protein: CASRDRGSGETLHF.

The V and J genes are TRBV12-3 or TRBV12-4 and TRBJ1-1, with a possible D match to TRBD1 (6 bases). The CDR3 covers 14 residues. The V end was cut by 4 bases, the J end by 1 base, with 10 bases between. For the CDR3, the DNA is TGTGCCAGCAGTTACGGGGGCCGGAACACTGAAGCTTTCTTT. Residues: CASSYGGRNTEAFF.

This clonotype came up many times. This chain links TRBV7-2 with TRBJ1-6; 9 bases line up with TRBD1. The CDR3 is made up of 16 amino acids. Germline V gene data show CDR1 as SGHTA and CDR2 as FQGNSA. The ends lost 5 bases at V and 7 bases at J; junction bases unmatched: 9. The CDR3 loop is CASSPIGTGPNSPLHF. Here the CDR3 DNA reads TGTGCCAGCAGCCCTATAGGGACAGGGCCGAATTCACCCCTCCACTTT.

This clonotype has a handful of counts. The CDR3 loop is CASSLLTATSSYGYTF. DNA of the CDR3: TGTGCCAGCAGTCTATTGACCGCTACCTCTTCCTATGGCTACACCTTC. The chain joins TRBV5-6 to TRBJ1-2; D unresolved. The V gene's germline CDR1 is SGHDT and CDR2 YYEEEE. Trimming removed 5 bases from V and 4 bases from J, with 21 bases in between. The CDR3 has 16 residues. The variable domain in full, completed from reference TRBV5-6 and TRBJ1-2, reads DAGVTQSPTHLIKTRGQQVTLRCSPKSGHDTVSWYQQALGQGPQFIFQYYEEEERQRGNFPDRFSGHQFPNYSSELNVNALLLGDSALYLCASSLLTATSSYGYTFGSGTRLTVV.

The chain couples TRBV7-9 to TRBJ2-1; no reliable D call. The CDR3 contains 13 residues. Germline loops: CDR1 SEHNR, CDR2 FQNEAQ (reference sequence). Trimming left V 3 bases short and J 8 bases short, with 11 bases between. CDR3 DNA sequence: TGTGCCAGCAGCTTTTATACTCTCGATGAGCAGTTCTTC. Its protein is CASSFYTLDEQFF. Drawing the rest from reference TRBV7-9 and TRBJ2-1, the complete variable domain is DTGVSQNPRHKITKRGQNVTFRCDPISEHNRLYWYRQTLGQGPEFLTYFQNEAQLEKSRLLSDRFSAERPKGSFSTLEIQRTEQGDSAMYLCASSFYTLDEQFFGPGTRLTVL.

As regards this clonotype: A much larger clone is a single base away; this may be a read error. The rearrangement links TRBV2 to TRBJ2-2, with D possibly being TRBD2 (5 bases). This CDR3 has 12 residues. Germline assignment: CDR1 SNHLY and CDR2 FYNNEI. The CDR3 loop reads CASSEDPGKLFF. Written as DNA, the CDR3 is TGTGCCAGCAGTGAGGATCCCGGGAAGCTGTTTTTT.

In this sample, this clonotype turned up many times. The V gene is TRBV7-2, the J gene TRBJ1-1; D unclear. The CDR3 sequence is 13 residues long. Trimming cost V 5 bases and J 2 bases, with 9 bases left between them. Germline lookup yields CDR1 SGHTA and CDR2 FQGNSA. In DNA, the CDR3 is TGTGCCAGCAGCCCGACGCTAAACACTGAAGCTTTCTTT. This gives the protein CASSPTLNTEAFF.

The table lists this clonotype with many counts. V is TRBV25-1 and J is TRBJ1-3; 9 nucleotides match TRBD1. Germline assignment: CDR1 MGHDK and CDR2 SYGVNS. The CDR3 spans 16 residues. V shed 6 bases and J 8 bases; nucleotides not matched to a gene: 14. CDR3 nucleotide sequence: TGTGCCAGCAGCCCGGGGTCACAGGGGGCGCGGGACACCATATATTTT. Translated: CASSPGSQGARDTIYF.

This clonotype occurred many times. This rearrangement joins TRBV7-9 to TRBJ1-5; D is perhaps TRBD1 (5 bases). Germline V gene data show CDR1 as SEHNR and CDR2 as FQNEAQ (reference sequence). The CDR3 consists of 17 residues. V was shortened by 4 bases and J by 6 bases, with 22 bases between the two germline ends. The CDR3 region has the DNA TGTGCCAGCAGCTCTGGCAGGGCGCGCAAGGATAGTCAGCCCCAGCATTTT. It translates to CASSSGRARKDSQPQHF.

This clonotype has ten or more counts. This chain uses TRBV2 with TRBJ1-2; TRBD1 aligns across 8 bases. Germline V CDR1 and CDR2: SNHLY, FYNNEI. V shed 10 bases and J 5 bases; nucleotides not matched to a gene: 9. The CDR3 has 13 amino acids. CDR3 loop: CATLPDRAYGYTF. CDR3 sequence (DNA): TGTGCCACCCTACCGGACAGGGCGTATGGCTACACCTTC.

A note on this clonotype: This clone may be a read error of a much larger clone one base away. The limits of the CDR3 on the DNA are not certain, so only TCRdb's listed CDR3 is given. The rearrangement joins TRBV2 to TRBJ1-1; the table calls TRBD1, which could not be checked here. CDR1 SNHLY and CDR2 FYNNEI come from the germline V gene. The CDR3 sequence runs 15 residues, both termini included. This CDR3 reads CASSPWAVGNTEVFF.

This clonotype was seen repeatedly, ten times or more. This rearrangement joins TRBV7-8 to TRBJ2-7, with 11 bases that match TRBD2. This CDR3 is 15 amino acids long. Germline V gene lookup returns CDR1 SGHVS and CDR2 FQNEAQ. V was clipped by 6 bases and J by 1 base; unmatched bases: 5. The CDR3 DNA is TGTGCCAGCAGACGAACTAGCGGGGGATCCTACGAGCAGTACTTC. It encodes CASRRTSGGSYEQYF.

The chain has TRBV2 and TRBJ1-1; TRBD1 agrees at 7 bases. V trimming: 6 bases; J trimming: 4 bases; junction bases outside the gene matches: 14. CDR1 SNHLY and CDR2 FYNNEI come from the germline V gene. This CDR3 is 16 amino acids long. CDR3 bases: TGTGCCAGCAGCTTGAGGACAGGCGGCTACGGCACTGAAGCTTTCTTT. It translates to CASSLRTGGYGTEAFF.

J is TRBJ1-5 and V is TRBV19; weak D call: TRBD1 (6 bases). Between the trimmed V and J ends, which lost 5 bases and 0 bases, there was a span of 11 bases. The germline gives CDR1 LNHDA, CDR2 SQIVND (reference sequence). The CDR3 is made up of 15 amino acids. CDR3 coding DNA: TGTGCCAGTAGTTCTACAGGGTATAGCAATCAGCCCCAGCATTTT. It specifies CASSSTGYSNQPQHF.

The table lists this clonotype with a few counts. The chain couples TRBV15 to TRBJ1-4, with 9 bases identical to TRBD1. Unmatched junction bases numbered 6, after V lost 4 bases and J lost 6 bases. This CDR3 contains 15 residues. Germline CDR1 and CDR2: LNHNV and YYDKDF (reference sequence). CDR3 sequence reads: CATSMDRGNDEKLFF. The CDR3 DNA reads as TGTGCCACCAGCATGGACAGGGGTAACGATGAAAAACTGTTTTTT.

Only a few counts were recorded for this clonotype. This chain links TRBV6-5 with TRBJ1-1, with D perhaps TRBD1 (5 bases). With 7 bases removed from V and 1 base from J, the gap between germline ends came to 16 bases. Germline V lookup: CDR1 MNHEY, CDR2 SVGAGI. This CDR3 has 15 residues. The CDR3 loop is CASKKFLDRNTEAFF. The CDR3 nucleotides read TGTGCCAGCAAAAAATTTCTCGACAGGAACACTGAAGCTTTCTTT.

This clonotype was seen ten or more times. The rearrangement joins TRBV7-9 to TRBJ1-6; TRBD1 agrees at 10 bases. The junction had 2 bases not matched to a gene; V was cut back by 3 bases and J by 6 bases. CDR1 and CDR2 (germline): SEHNR, FQNEAQ (reference sequence). CDR3 length equals 15 residues. CDR3 sequence reads: CASSFGDRGNSPLHF. CDR3 DNA: TGTGCCAGCAGCTTTGGGGACAGGGGTAATTCACCCCTCCACTTT. The whole variable domain, filled in from reference TRBV7-9 and TRBJ1-6, reads DTGVSQNPRHKITKRGQNVTFRCDPISEHNRLYWYRQTLGQGPEFLTYFQNEAQLEKSRLLSDRFSAERPKGSFSTLEIQRTEQGDSAMYLCASSFGDRGNSPLHFGNGTRLTVT.

The chain employs TRBV10-3 and TRBJ1-6; D remains ambiguous. CDR1 is ENHRY and CDR2 is SYGVKD in the germline V gene. The V gene lost 5 bases and the J gene lost 14 bases, with 10 bases spanning the gap. There are 11 residues in the CDR3. The CDR3 spells CAISMQATLHF. In DNA, the CDR3 is TGTGCCATCAGTATGCAGGCGACCCTCCACTTT.